This T cell receptor beta chain is from a study of cytotoxic CD8 clonotypes in ibrutinib-treated CLL. For the study at large: When averaged across all of the samples, the counts came to roughly 250,000 productive templates and more than 80,000 productive rearrangements.

The sample holds one count of this clone. This table comes from immunoSEQ multiplex PCR, and its TCRdb copy is limited to in-frame clones, with some not included. The data show under 200,000 clones, with roughly 80% seen just once and 4.6% held by the top ten. TCR beta libraries used around 2.2 micrograms of genomic DNA from cryopreserved PBMCs. The TCR comes from a human donor with chronic lymphocytic leukemia. Here the sequenced sample was PBMCs, taken after 24 months of ibrutinib treatment.

The CDR3 sequence is CASIGSEAFF. The CDR3 bases are TGTGCCAGCATTGGATCAGAAGCTTTCTTT. The chain combines TRBV6-5 with TRBJ1-1; no firm D call. Trimming left V 7 bases short and J 8 bases short, with 8 bases between. Germline-derived CDR1 and CDR2 are MNHEY and SVGAGI. CDR3 length: 10 residues.